The rows below give T cell receptor beta chains drawn from one sample of a study of OX40 agonist ivuxolimab in advanced cancers. The data were produced by immunoSEQ multiplex PCR, yet TCRdb's version contains in-frame clones alone and is incomplete. The table shows tens of thousands of clones, with more than 75% occurring only once. The material sequenced was CD4+ or CD8+ T cells sorted from blood, taken in a trial of the OX40 agonist ivuxolimab. The receptor set was obtained from an adult with an advanced solid tumor such as melanoma, head and neck, liver or kidney cancer. The CDR3 runs from the conserved cysteine through the conserved F or W.

>TRBV10-3|TRBJ2-1
CAAGLALHNEQFF
>TRBV5-6|TRBJ1-2
CASIPSVTGANYGYTF
>TRBV29-1|TRBJ2-5
CSVPGQGGGTQYF
>TRBV4-3|TRBJ2-2
CASSQILANTGELFF
>TRBV27|TRBJ2-7
CASSLAGGPNEQYF
>TRBV18|TRBJ1-1
CASSPTDRMNTEAFF
>TRBV5-1|TRBJ2-1
CASSLAGLNEQFF
>TRBV5-4|TRBJ2-5
CASSLAGRETQYF
>TRBV28|TRBJ1-5
CASRGEGGSNQPQHF
>TRBV6-1|TRBJ1-1
CASSLTPEAFF
>TRBV2|TRBJ1-2
CASSLNLYGYTF
>TRBV6-5|TRBJ1-2
CASSSRQDRGSYTF
>TRBV5-1|TRBJ1-2
CASSYQTGSYGYTF
>TRBV14|TRBJ1-6
CASSREFPNSPLHF
>TRBV5-6|TRBJ1-4
CASSLGSNEKLFF
>TRBV23-1|TRBJ1-1
CASSPMPSNVWAPLTAYLNTEAFF
>TRBV6-1|TRBJ1-6
CASTPGQGNSPLHF
>TRBV6-1|TRBJ2-3
CASRLSGSGADTQYF
>TRBV2|TRBJ1-2
CASSERQVYGYTF
>TRBV6-1|TRBJ2-7
CASSSLQQEYF
>TRBV5-8|TRBJ2-2
CASSIVGTIIPGELFF
>TRBV28|TRBJ2-2
CASSLGQTNTGELFF
>TRBV28|TRBJ1-1
CASTPGGARTEAFF
>TRBV5-1|TRBJ2-3
CASSQGASGDTQYF